These 32 T cell receptor beta chains originate from one sample sequenced in a study of Tregs in tolerant kidney transplant recipients. Recipients received nonmyeloablative bone marrow transplants from related graft donors, with transient mixed chimerism. Measured with immunoSEQ multiplex PCR; TCRdb has only the in-frame clones, and not every one. This repertoire shows more than 90,000 clones, 93% found once; its top ten account for 1.5% to 2%. The sample in question was CD4+ T cells from blood (PBMCs), obtained 12 months after the transplant. These receptors all come from a human patient who received a combined kidney and bone marrow transplant. The T cells may come from the graft donor.

The rearrangement uses TRBV30 and TRBJ2-7; 7 bases align to TRBD1. This CDR3 region has 16 residues. The germline CDR1 and CDR2 sequences are GTSNPN and SVGIG (reference sequence). The J segment lost 2 bases and the V segment lost 1 base, leaving 11 bases of the junction unmatched. CDR3 nucleotides: TGTGCCTGGAGTGCCGTGGACAGGAGAGGAACCTACGAGCAGTACTTC. It codes for CAWSAVDRRGTYEQYF.

The chain combines TRBV4-1 with TRBJ2-7; no definite D call. V was cut by 1 base and J by 6 bases, with 19 bases left in between. Germline loops: CDR1 MGHRA, CDR2 YSYEKL. The CDR3 contains 16 residues. This CDR3 reads CASSQGPRGRNLEQYF. For the CDR3, the DNA is TGCGCCAGCAGCCAAGGACCCCGCGGTAGGAACCTCGAGCAGTACTTC.

This chain uses TRBV6-6 with TRBJ2-7, with TRBD1 matching over 7 bases. The V gene end was trimmed by 5 bases and the J gene end by 4 bases; junction bases not matched to a gene: 11. CDR1 MNHNY and CDR2 SVGAGI come from the germline V gene (reference sequence). This CDR3 has 15 residues. CDR3: CASSDRDRKKYEQYF. CDR3 bases: TGTGCCAGCAGTGACCGGGACAGAAAAAAGTACGAGCAGTACTTC.

The V and J genes are TRBV21-1 and TRBJ1-4; the D call of TRBD1 is as the table states it, not checked on the DNA. TRBV21-1 corresponds to a pseudogene. The CDR3 has 17 residues. The CDR3: CASSPTTGPRTNEKLFF. CDR3 DNA sequence: TGTGCCAGCAGCCCAACGACAGGGCCGAGAACTAATGAAAAACTGTTTTTT.

The table lists this clone with a few counts. The gene calls are TRBV4-1 and TRBJ2-3; 10 bases fit TRBD1. After removal of 2 bases from V and 5 bases from J, the junction contained 10 bases not matched to a gene. The germline CDR1 and CDR2 sequences are MGHRA and YSYEKL. The CDR3 has 17 residues. The CDR3, as DNA: TGCGCCAGCAGCCAATTTGGGACAGGGGCGAGGAGAGATACGCAGTATTTT. This gives the protein CASSQFGTGARRDTQYF.

The genes are TRBV6-4 and TRBJ2-7, with TRBD2 matching 13 bases. V trimming: 2 bases; J trimming: 2 bases; junction bases outside the gene matches: 3. In germline, CDR1 is MRHNA, CDR2 SNTAGT. The length of the CDR3 is 16 residues. The DNA of the CDR3 is TGTGCCAGCAGTGACAGGACTAGCGGGAGCCCCTACGAGCAGTACTTC. This encodes CASSDRTSGSPYEQYF.

This clone occurred a few times. The chain employs TRBV28 and TRBJ2-1; 8 bases are a match to TRBD1. The germline CDR1 and CDR2 sequences are MDHEN and SYDVKM. The trim removed 4 bases at V and 1 base at J, leaving 6 bases unmatched. There are 16 residues in the CDR3. The CDR3 protein is CASSSQGAYSYNEQFF. DNA of the CDR3: TGTGCCAGCAGTTCCCAGGGGGCTTATTCCTACAATGAGCAGTTCTTC.

The genes are TRBV28 and TRBJ2-3; no reliable D call. The length of the CDR3 is 14 residues. Germline V gives CDR1 MDHEN, CDR2 SYDVKM. Trimming shortened V by 4 bases and J by 1 base, and 9 bases separated the two germline ends. DNA for the CDR3: TGTGCCAGCAGTTCAGACACAGGCACAGATACGCAGTATTTT. The encoded protein is CASSSDTGTDTQYF.

This chain joins TRBV25-1 and TRBJ2-5; 9 nucleotides line up with TRBD1. Germline-derived CDR1 and CDR2 are MGHDK and SYGVNS. The CDR3 totals 14 residues. V lost 7 bases to trimming and J lost 0 bases; unmatched junction nucleotides: 3. The DNA for the CDR3 is TGTGCCAGCATCACAGGGGGCGACCAAGAGACCCAGTACTTC. It yields the protein CASITGGDQETQYF.

This chain connects TRBV7-9 to TRBJ1-2; D not resolved. Germline V lookup: CDR1 SEHNR, CDR2 FQNEAQ (reference sequence). V lost 2 bases and J lost 8, with 12 bases in between. The CDR3 loop spans 13 amino acids. Here the CDR3 reads CASSLFPNEGYTF. Written as DNA, the CDR3 is TGTGCCAGCAGCTTATTCCCAAATGAGGGCTACACCTTC.

The chain has TRBV4-1 and TRBJ2-5; the match to TRBD2 covers 9 bases. The CDR3 has 21 residues. The germline V gene encodes CDR1 MGHRA and CDR2 YSYEKL. Trimming removed 2 bases from V and 2 bases from J; junction bases left unmatched: 21. The DNA of the CDR3 is TGCGCCAGCAGCCAAACCGACAGGGTAATCCCCTACAGCGGGAGGCAAGAGACCCAGTACTTC. Protein sequence: CASSQTDRVIPYSGRQETQYF.

The V and J genes are TRBV10-3 and TRBJ2-1; D remains unclear. The germline V and J ends were trimmed by 8 bases and 5 bases, with 13 bases remaining between them. CDR3 size: 13 residues. The germline CDR1 and CDR2 sequences are ENHRY and SYGVKD. This chain's CDR3 is CAIASTFHNEQFF. CDR3 bases: TGTGCCATCGCTAGTACTTTCCACAATGAGCAGTTCTTC.

This chain links TRBV9 with TRBJ2-5; D might be TRBD2 (5 bases). The CDR3 totals 13 residues. Germline V lookup: CDR1 SGDLS, CDR2 YYNGEE. Between the trimmed V and J ends, which lost 4 bases and 5 bases, there was a span of 12 bases. CDR3 in DNA: TGTGCCAGCAGCAGAGGGCATATGGAGACCCAGTACTTC. Translation gives CASSRGHMETQYF.

V and J are TRBV6-5 and TRBJ1-2; the D is unclear. Germline-derived CDR1 and CDR2 are MNHEY and SVGAGI. The CDR3 loop spans 15 amino acids. V lost 7 bases and J 2 bases, leaving 17 bases between the germline ends. CDR3 protein: CASTYKGRGNYGYTF. In nucleotides, the CDR3 is TGTGCCAGCACCTACAAGGGCAGAGGGAACTATGGCTACACCTTC.

V gene TRBV29-1 combines with J gene TRBJ2-1; D not resolved. Germline loops: CDR1 SQVTM, CDR2 ANQGSEA. The CDR3 has 11 amino acids. V was cut by 7 bases and J by 7 bases, with 11 bases left in between. The CDR3 DNA follows: TGCAGCGCCAGTATCAGGAATGAGCAGTTCTTC. This sequence encodes CSASIRNEQFF.

The chain couples TRBV29-1 to TRBJ2-3; D gene uncertain. Trimming shortened V by 7 bases and J by 6 bases, and 11 bases separated the two germline ends. CDR1 and CDR2 from the germline V gene are SQVTM and ANQGSEA. The CDR3 is 11 residues long. CDR3: CSAPFVDTQYF. The CDR3 nucleotides read TGCAGCGCCCCGTTTGTTGATACGCAGTATTTT.

The chain carries TRBV7-2 and TRBJ1-5, with 11 nucleotides matching TRBD1. The trim removed 3 bases at V and 7 bases at J, leaving 14 bases unmatched. The CDR3 is 18 amino acids. The germline gives CDR1 SGHTA, CDR2 FQGNSA. CDR3 loop: CASSFDRPGQGARQPQHF. DNA of the CDR3: TGTGCCAGCAGCTTCGACCGGCCCGGACAGGGGGCTAGGCAGCCCCAGCATTTT.

This clone was seen a single time. This sequence joins TRBV30 and TRBJ2-7; 10 bases are shared with TRBD2. Germline values: CDR1 GTSNPN, CDR2 SVGIG (reference sequence). The CDR3 length is 13 residues. Unmatched junction bases numbered 9, after V lost 8 bases and J lost 5 bases. The CDR3 reads CARRVAGGHEQYF. The CDR3 nucleotides read TGTGCCCGCCGCGTAGCGGGAGGTCACGAGCAGTACTTC.

A word on this clone: The junction departs from the called germline gene at one end, perhaps through a read error. The V gene is TRBV7-6, the J gene TRBJ2-7, with D tentatively TRBD2 (5 bases). The length of the CDR3 is 13 residues. From germline, CDR1 is SGHVS and CDR2 FNYEAQ. The CDR3 DNA reads TGTGCCAGCAGCTTAGTGGCTAGCTACGAGCAGTGCTTC. It translates to CASSLVASYEQCF.

This clone appeared a single time. The J gene is TRBJ2-7, the V gene TRBV18; no definite D call. V was clipped by 2 bases and J by 9 bases, with 17 bases between them. CDR1 KGHSH and CDR2 LQKENI come from the germline V gene. This CDR3 comprises 14 residues. Written as DNA, the CDR3 is TGTGCCAGCTCACCAAACGTCGTTGGCCGTTTGCAGTACTTC. This codes for CASSPNVVGRLQYF.

The V and J genes are TRBV9 and TRBJ2-5, with D possibly matching TRBD2 (5 bases). The CDR3 consists of 14 residues. The germline V gene has CDR1 SGDLS and CDR2 YYNGEE. The V gene lost 1 base and the J gene lost 4 bases, with 11 bases spanning the gap. The CDR3 is CASSVRTPIETQYF. CDR3 bases: TGTGCCAGCAGCGTAAGGACTCCCATAGAGACCCAGTACTTC.

The DNA of the CDR3 is TGTGCCAGCAGCTTGGACAACTCCTACAATGAGCAGTTCTTC. Translating gives CASSLDNSYNEQFF. This chain joins TRBV4-2 and TRBJ2-1, with D tentatively TRBD1 (5 bases). V dropped 5 bases and J dropped 0 bases, with 8 bases sitting between them. The CDR3 is 14 amino acids. Per the germline V gene, CDR1 is LGHNA and CDR2 is YNFKEQ.

The gene calls are TRBV6-5 and TRBJ2-5; D possibly corresponds to TRBD1 (6 bases). The J call may be mistaken, given a closer DNA end match to TRBJ2-7. This CDR3 is built from 14 residues. Germline CDR1 reads MNHEY; CDR2 reads SVGAGI. The CDR3 sequence: CASSPSRDTYEQYF. In DNA, the CDR3 is TGTGCCAGCAGTCCATCCAGGGACACCTACGAGCAGTACTTC.

The J gene is TRBJ1-1, the V gene TRBV6-6; D ambiguous. Germline V gene sequence: CDR1 MNHNY, CDR2 SVGAGI (reference sequence). The CDR3 extends over 13 amino acids. V lost 2 bases and J 8 bases, leaving 12 bases between the germline ends. CDR3 DNA: TGTGCCAGCAGTTACCCCCTACTGGGCGAAGCTTTCTTT. Translating it yields CASSYPLLGEAFF.

V is TRBV4-3 and J is TRBJ2-1; 10 positions match TRBD2. J lost 5 bases, V lost 0 bases, and 4 bases had no gene match. This CDR3 contains 16 residues. Germline assignment: CDR1 LGHNA and CDR2 YSLEER. As DNA, the CDR3 is TGCGCCAGCAGCCAAGAAAGAGCGGGGGGGGACAATGAGCAGTTCTTC. It encodes CASSQERAGGDNEQFF.

V usage is TRBV7-3 and J usage is TRBJ2-2; D possibly corresponds to TRBD2 (5 bases). The V end lost 4 bases, the J end lost 0 bases, and 12 bases lay between the germline ends. The germline gives CDR1 SGHTA, CDR2 FQGTGA. The CDR3 loop spans 16 amino acids. For the CDR3, the DNA is TGTGCCAGCAGCTCAGAGAGCGGTTCGAACACCGGGGAGCTGTTTTTT. Protein product: CASSSESGSNTGELFF.

For this clone: In the same sample, other DNA sequences code for this CDR3. The rearrangement links TRBV5-1 to TRBJ2-7, with 7 nucleotides matching TRBD1. V lost 3 bases to trimming and J lost 5 bases; unmatched junction nucleotides: 11. The CDR3 covers 15 residues. Germline loops: CDR1 SGHRS, CDR2 YFSETQ. The CDR3 DNA is TGCGCCAGCAGCTCACGATCTGACAGGGATCACGAGCAGTACTTC. Translating gives CASSSRSDRDHEQYF.

The chain recombines TRBV5-1 with TRBJ2-1; 9 positions agree with TRBD2. The CDR3 has 15 residues. CDR1 is SGHRS and CDR2 is YFSETQ in the germline V gene. V trimming: 1 base; J trimming: 5 bases; junction bases outside the gene matches: 4. CDR3 sequence (DNA): TGCGCCAGCAGCTTGTTAGCGGGGGTTAACAATGAGCAGTTCTTC. This sequence encodes CASSLLAGVNNEQFF.

For the CDR3, the DNA is TGTGCCAGCAGTCCTAGCATTAACACCGGGGAGCTGTTTTTT. This gives the protein CASSPSINTGELFF. This chain links TRBV6-9 with TRBJ2-2, with D possibly TRBD2 on 5 matching bases. This CDR3 has 14 amino acids. Trimming cost V 5 bases and J 2 bases, with 9 bases left between them. Per the germline V gene, CDR1 is MNHGY and CDR2 is SVAAGI.

The V and J genes are TRBV7-2 and TRBJ2-5, with TRBD1 as a possible D gene (6 bases). CDR1 and CDR2 (germline): SGHTA, FQGNSA. Trimming removed 5 bases from V and 3 bases from J, with 16 bases in between. The CDR3 is 15 residues long. The CDR3, as DNA: TGTGCCAGCAGCCTCCAACAGGGTGCAAAAGAGACCCAGTACTTC. Protein: CASSLQQGAKETQYF.

This clone appeared a single time. The J gene is TRBJ2-3, the V gene TRBV6-6, with D perhaps matching TRBD2 (5 bases). The CDR3 spans 13 residues. Per the germline V gene, CDR1 is MNHNY and CDR2 is SVGAGI (reference sequence). The V end lost 6 bases, the J end lost 6 bases, and 13 bases lay between the germline ends. The CDR3 is CASSPGIGDTQYF. The CDR3 nucleotides read TGTGCCAGCAGCCCGGGAATCGGGGATACGCAGTATTTT.

The rearrangement links TRBV11-1 to TRBJ2-7; 7 nucleotides line up with TRBD1. CDR1 is SGHAT, CDR2 FQDESV, per germline (reference sequence). Germline trimming cut 0 bases from V and 2 bases from J; bases unmatched to any gene: 1. The CDR3 runs to 14 residues. The CDR3 bases are TGTGCCAGCAGCTTAGCCACAGGGGCCTACGAGCAGTACTTC. It yields the protein CASSLATGAYEQYF.